The present TCR beta chain was sequenced within a study of breast tumors, draining lymph nodes, adjacent tissues. Study observations and caveats: Luminal-like breast cancer showed significantly higher tumor–nontumor repertoire similarity than basal-like. Tumor TCR diversity was below lymph nodes but above nontumor tissue.

Samples came from axillary lymph nodes draining the breast cancer. This clonotype has at least ten counts. Its cognate antigen is unknown. V shed 6 bases and J shed 3 bases, with 15 bases lying between them. In germline, CDR1 is MNHEY, CDR2 SVGEGT. The CDR3 sequence is 14 residues long. Each CDR3 protein gets one entry after TCRdb re-called the multiplex PCR reads with MiXCR. Here the sample spans some 140,000 distinct CDR3 sequences, about a fifth being singletons. The sample consisted of axillary lymph node tissue. The rearrangement links TRBV6-2 or TRBV6-3 to TRBJ2-7; D unclear. The TCR originated in a female donor with breast cancer. Some clones in this sample may be carry-over from other donors' samples. This CDR3 is CASSTASRRYEQYF. In DNA, the CDR3 is TGTGCCAGCAGCACAGCCTCCAGGCGCTACGAGCAGTACTTC.